This T cell receptor (beta chain) was captured by sequencing in a study of T-cell reconstitution after alpha-beta-depleted transplantation in children. V dropped 5 bases and J dropped 0 bases, with 21 bases sitting between them. CDR1 is SGHAT and CDR2 is FQDESV in the germline V gene (reference sequence). The CDR3 sequence is 18 residues long. Unique molecular identifiers were used to barcode this TCRbeta library. TCRdb analysed the PCR reads with MiXCR anew, one entry per CDR3 protein. The table shows 250,000 to 400,000 distinct CDR3 sequences, with approximately 20% occurring only once. Study observations and caveats: One year after transplant, T-cell counts and diversity came mostly from newly produced T cells.

As regards this clonotype: What it recognizes is unknown.

The sample here was PBMCs, mostly from graft donor cells, taken 180 days after TCRalphabeta/CD19-depleted stem cell transplant. This clonotype originated in a male patient aged 10 to 17 who had a stem cell transplant for acute lymphoblastic leukemia, so the T cells may come from the graft donor. This chain uses TRBV11-1 with TRBJ2-3; D is perhaps TRBD2 (7 bases). The CDR3 sequence is CASSLRGAGRGSTDTQYF. As DNA, the CDR3 is TGTGCCAGCAGCCTTCGGGGGGCTGGGAGGGGGAGCACAGATACGCAGTATTTT.